These 19 T cell receptor beta chains came from one sample sequenced in a study of molecular identifiers for immune sequencing clone quantification. A single record per CDR3 protein comes from TCRdb applying MiXCR to the PCR reads. The sample lists fewer than 75,000 distinct CDR3 sequences; 17% were seen once. The sequencing input was naive CD8+ T cells from blood, with Jurkat cell RNA spiked in. Subset indicated: FACS-sorted CD8+CD4-CCR7+CD45RA+ naive T cells. The receptors were gathered from a human donor in good health. Some libraries in this study had Jurkat cell RNA spiked in.

This clonotype came up many times. The genes are TRBV7-9 and TRBJ1-2, with D possibly being TRBD1 (5 bases). Germline CDR1 is SEHNR and CDR2 is FQNEAQ (reference sequence). CDR3 size: 15 residues. Trimming cost V 1 base and J 0 bases, with 9 bases left between them. CDR3 sequence: CASSLGGGANYGYTF. CDR3 sequence (DNA): TGTGCCAGCAGCTTAGGAGGAGGGGCTAACTATGGCTACACCTTC.

This clonotype was found many times. The CDR3 DNA reads TGTGCCAGCAGTTTATCGGGCACAGGACCCTACGAGCAGTACTTC. Translating gives CASSLSGTGPYEQYF. This chain connects TRBV27 to TRBJ2-7; a weak D match, TRBD1 (5 bases). Between the trimmed V and J ends, which lost 0 bases and 2 bases, there was a span of 11 bases. This CDR3 comprises 15 residues. The germline CDR1 and CDR2 sequences are MNHEY and SMNVEV (reference sequence).

This clonotype was seen ten or more times. CDR3 DNA sequence: TGTGCCACCAGTGCCCGAGAGGGGCGGACCTACGAGCAGTACTTC. It is translated as CATSAREGRTYEQYF. The chain has TRBV24-1 and TRBJ2-7; D is perhaps TRBD1 or TRBD2 (5 bases each). This CDR3 comprises 15 residues. The germline V and J ends were trimmed by 5 bases and 2 bases, with 15 bases remaining between them. Germline CDR1 and CDR2: KGHDR and SFDVKD.

This clonotype was counted only a few times. This may come from a read error, since a much larger clone is one base off. The chain employs TRBV7-8 and TRBJ1-1; TRBD1 is a possible D gene (5 bases). The ends were cut back, 5 bases at V and 1 base at J, with 17 bases in the middle. The germline V gene has CDR1 SGHVS and CDR2 FQNEAQ. The CDR3 is 16 residues long. CDR3 in DNA: TGTGCCAGCAGCCAACTCGCGGGGCTACAGAACACTGAAGCTTTCTTT. It yields the protein CASSQLAGLQNTEAFF. Full variable domain (rest looked up from reference TRBV7-8 and TRBJ1-1): GAGVSQSPRYKVAKRGQDVALRCDPISGHVSLFWYQQALGQGPEFLTYFQNEAQLDKSGLPSDRFFAERPEGSVSTLKIQRTQQEDSAVYLCASSQLAGLQNTEAFFGQGTRLTVV.

V gene TRBV7-8 combines with J gene TRBJ2-1; no firm D call. The germline V gene has CDR1 SGHVS and CDR2 FQNEAQ. CDR3 length: 13 amino acids. Trimming pared 4 bases from V and 10 bases from J, leaving 14 bases between. In DNA, the CDR3 is TGTGCCAGCAGCTCTTTTTCCTACAGCGAGCAGTTCTTC. Protein: CASSSFSYSEQFF.

This clonotype was seen ten or more times. J is TRBJ2-7 and V is TRBV2; no definite D call. This CDR3 comprises 12 residues. Germline CDR1 is SNHLY and CDR2 is FYNNEI. The V end was cut by 6 bases, the J end by 0 bases, with 6 bases between. The CDR3 protein is CASSLSSYEQYF. CDR3 DNA sequence: TGTGCCAGCAGCCTGAGCTCCTACGAGCAGTACTTC.

This clonotype has ten or more counts. V and J are TRBV6-2 or TRBV6-3 and TRBJ1-1; the D is unclear. Trimming cost V 9 bases and J 0 bases, with 17 bases left between them. The CDR3 is 15 amino acids. Per the germline V gene, CDR1 is MNHEY and CDR2 is SVGEGT. The DNA for the CDR3 is TGTGCCAGTAACAGCCGGCGCGATCTGAACACTGAAGCTTTCTTT. Translating gives CASNSRRDLNTEAFF.

On this clonotype itself: A much larger clonotype is one base distant, so this may be a read error. The chain combines TRBV12-3 or TRBV12-4 with TRBJ1-1; D is undetermined. This CDR3 is 16 amino acids long. CDR3 amino acids: CASSFGRGVLNTGAFF. The CDR3 region has the DNA TGTGCCAGCAGTTTTGGCCGGGGTGTCTTGAACACTGGAGCTTTCTTT.

This clonotype was detected ten times or more. The rearrangement joins TRBV7-8 to TRBJ2-3, with 11 bases lining up with TRBD2. Germline V CDR1 and CDR2: SGHVS, FQNEAQ. The CDR3 is made up of 16 amino acids. Losses at the gene ends were 5 bases for V and 6 bases for J; bases not matched to a gene: 10. CDR3 in amino acids: CASSPTSGSRTDTQYF. As DNA, the CDR3 is TGTGCCAGCAGCCCAACTAGCGGGAGTAGGACCGATACGCAGTATTTT.

This clonotype was counted ten times or more. V gene TRBV5-4 combines with J gene TRBJ2-5, with 9 bases that match TRBD2. This CDR3 is 15 amino acids long. J gave up 5 bases and V 2 bases, and 7 bases lay outside the gene matches. The germline gives CDR1 SGHNT, CDR2 YYREEE (reference sequence). For the CDR3, the DNA is TGTGCCAGCAGCTTTCGCGGGAGGGCCTTGGAGACCCAGTACTTC. Its translation: CASSFRGRALETQYF.

This clonotype was seen many times. DNA for the CDR3: TGCGCCAGCAGCGAGCGGACTAGCGGGAGTATGTATGAGCAGTTCTTC. Translation gives CASSERTSGSMYEQFF. V usage is TRBV4-1 and J usage is TRBJ2-1, with 13 bases aligning to TRBD2. Germline V gene sequence: CDR1 MGHRA, CDR2 YSYEKL. The V and J ends lost 5 bases and 8 bases, in that order; junction bases with no gene match: 9. CDR3 length: 16 amino acids.

The chain is built from TRBV20-1 and TRBJ2-3, with TRBD2 identical over 9 bases. Germline CDR1 and CDR2: DFQATT and SNEGSKA (reference sequence). This CDR3 region has 17 residues. The V segment lost 3 bases and the J segment 2 bases; nucleotides outside the gene matches: 12. CDR3 loop: CSASLAGALISTDTQYF. The CDR3 DNA is TGCAGTGCTAGTTTAGCGGGAGCCTTGATTTCCACAGATACGCAGTATTTT.

A few counts support this clonotype. The chain links TRBV20-1 to TRBJ2-7; 8 nucleotides agree with TRBD2. The CDR3 contains 17 residues. V trimming: 6 bases; J trimming: 3 bases; junction bases outside the gene matches: 19. Germline V gives CDR1 DFQATT, CDR2 SNEGSKA (reference sequence). The CDR3 region has the DNA TGCAGTGCGTCACCCACCGGGAACGGGACTAGAGACTACGAGCAGTACTTC. It translates to CSASPTGNGTRDYEQYF.

Notes on this clonotype: This may be a read error, as it is one base from a much larger clone. The chain combines TRBV6-5 with TRBJ1-1, with a tentative D call TRBD1 (6 bases). The length of the CDR3 is 15 residues. From germline, CDR1 is MNHEY and CDR2 SVGAGI. For the CDR3, the DNA is TGTGCCAGCAGTTACGGGCTGGGGGCGAACACTAAAGCTTTCTTT. This translates into CASSYGLGANTKAFF.

To note about this clonotype: A much more abundant neighbour one base away suggests this may be a read error. This sequence joins TRBV5-6 and TRBJ1-5; no clear D. The germline CDR1 and CDR2 sequences are SGHDT and YYEEEE. The CDR3 runs 16 residues. CDR3 nucleotides: TGTGCCAGCAGCTCCGTAAACGCACGAGGAAATCAGCTCCAGCATTTT. This sequence encodes CASSSVNARGNQLQHF.

This clonotype was counted a few times. CDR3 in DNA: TGTGCCAGCAGCTTGGCCTGGATAGCGGGAGGTTACAATGAGCAGTTCTTC. Its translation is CASSLAWIAGGYNEQFF. The chain is built from TRBV5-4 and TRBJ2-1, with TRBD2 identical over 10 bases. The CDR3 consists of 17 residues. The germline V gene encodes CDR1 SGHNT and CDR2 YYREEE (reference sequence). The ends lost 0 bases at V and 4 bases at J; junction bases unmatched: 7.

For this clonotype: The junction and the germline gene differ at one end; a read error may be behind it. This chain joins TRBV6-5 and TRBJ2-1, with D uncertain. The CDR3 covers 12 residues. Germline CDR1 is MNHEY and CDR2 is SVGAGI. The CDR3 loop is CASGYPSTEQFF. The CDR3 DNA reads TGTGCCAGCGGTTACCCAAGCACTGAGCAGTTCTTC.

This clonotype occurred many times. The chain links TRBV18 to TRBJ2-6; 10 nucleotides line up with TRBD1. CDR3 length: 19 amino acids. Germline V gene data show CDR1 as KGHSH and CDR2 as LQKENI. The J segment lost 0 bases and the V segment lost 6 bases, leaving 11 bases of the junction unmatched. As DNA, the CDR3 is TGTGCCAGCTCGCGGACAGGACAGGGGGATGCCTCTGGGGCCAACGTCCTGACTTTC. This encodes CASSRTGQGDASGANVLTF.

In the case of this clonotype: One end of the junction varies from germline; a read error may be responsible. The chain uses TRBV19 and TRBJ2-7; TRBD2 matches at 7 bases. CDR3 length: 13 amino acids. The germline gives CDR1 LNHDA, CDR2 SQIVND (reference sequence). CDR3: CASSAGEDYERYF. CDR3 coding DNA: TGTGCCAGTAGTGCGGGGGAGGACTACGAGCGGTACTTC.